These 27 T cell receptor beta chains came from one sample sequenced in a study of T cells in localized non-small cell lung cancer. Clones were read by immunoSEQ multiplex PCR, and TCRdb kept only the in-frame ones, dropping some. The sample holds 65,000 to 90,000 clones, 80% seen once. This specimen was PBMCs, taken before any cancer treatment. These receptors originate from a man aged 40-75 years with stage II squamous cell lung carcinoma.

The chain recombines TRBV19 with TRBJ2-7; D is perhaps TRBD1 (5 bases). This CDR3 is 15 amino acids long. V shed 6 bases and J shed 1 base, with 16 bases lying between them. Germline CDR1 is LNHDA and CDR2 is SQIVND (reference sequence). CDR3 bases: TGTGCCAGTAGACAAGGGGCGCATGGGTCCTACGAGCAGTACTTC. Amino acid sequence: CASRQGAHGSYEQYF.

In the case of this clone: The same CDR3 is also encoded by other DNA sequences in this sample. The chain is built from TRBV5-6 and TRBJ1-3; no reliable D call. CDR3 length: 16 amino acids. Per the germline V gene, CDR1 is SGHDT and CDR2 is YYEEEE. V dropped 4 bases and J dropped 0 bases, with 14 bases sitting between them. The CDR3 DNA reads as TGTGCCAGCAGCCTCCCCGACGGCGACTCTGGAAACACCATATATTTT. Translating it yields CASSLPDGDSGNTIYF.

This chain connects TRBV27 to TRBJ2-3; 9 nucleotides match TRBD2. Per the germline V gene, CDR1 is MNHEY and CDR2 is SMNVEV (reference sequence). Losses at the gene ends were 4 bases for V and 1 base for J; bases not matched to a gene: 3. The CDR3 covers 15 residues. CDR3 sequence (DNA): TGTGCCAGCAGTTACAGGACTAGCGGCACAGATACGCAGTATTTT. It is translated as CASSYRTSGTDTQYF.

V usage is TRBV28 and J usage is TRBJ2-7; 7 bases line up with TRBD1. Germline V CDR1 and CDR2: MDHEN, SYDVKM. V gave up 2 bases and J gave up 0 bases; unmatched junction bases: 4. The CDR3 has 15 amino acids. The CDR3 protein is CASSLRAGGSYEQYF. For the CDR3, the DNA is TGTGCCAGCAGTTTAAGGGCAGGGGGCTCCTACGAGCAGTACTTC.

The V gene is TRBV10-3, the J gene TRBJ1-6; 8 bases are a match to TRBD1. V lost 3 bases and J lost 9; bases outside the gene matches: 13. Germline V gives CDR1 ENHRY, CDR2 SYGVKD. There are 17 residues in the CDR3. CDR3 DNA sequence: TGTGCCATCAGTGAAAGAATCCAGGGGGCGGTTGGTTCACCCCTCCACTTT. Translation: CAISERIQGAVGSPLHF.

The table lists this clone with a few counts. The CDR3 sequence: CASSIRRADTQYF. CDR3 sequence (DNA): TGTGCCAGCAGCATCAGACGCGCAGATACGCAGTATTTT. This chain links TRBV7-2 with TRBJ2-3, with no clear D. Germline V gene data show CDR1 as SGHTA and CDR2 as FQGNSA. This CDR3 contains 13 residues. Trimming took off 5 bases at V and 4 bases at J, with 10 bases between the two ends.

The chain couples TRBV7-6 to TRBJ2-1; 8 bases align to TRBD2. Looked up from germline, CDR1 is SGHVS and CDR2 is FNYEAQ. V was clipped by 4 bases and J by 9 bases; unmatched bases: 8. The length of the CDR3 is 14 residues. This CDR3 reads CASSSGGPQGEQFF. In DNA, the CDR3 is TGTGCCAGCAGCTCGGGAGGGCCTCAGGGTGAGCAGTTCTTC.

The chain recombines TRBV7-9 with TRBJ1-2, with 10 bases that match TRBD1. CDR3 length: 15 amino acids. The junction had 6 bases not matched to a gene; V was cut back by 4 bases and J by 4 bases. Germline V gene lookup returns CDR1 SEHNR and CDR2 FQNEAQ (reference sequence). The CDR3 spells CASSSGQGYGYGYTF. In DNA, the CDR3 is TGTGCCAGCAGCTCGGGACAGGGGTACGGCTATGGCTACACCTTC.

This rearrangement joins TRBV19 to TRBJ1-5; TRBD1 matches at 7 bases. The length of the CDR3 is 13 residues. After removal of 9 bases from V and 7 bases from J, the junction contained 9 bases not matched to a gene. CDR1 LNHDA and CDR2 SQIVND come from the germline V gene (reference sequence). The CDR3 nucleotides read TGTGCCAGCTCCGGGACAGTTGGCCAGCCCCAGCATTTT. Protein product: CASSGTVGQPQHF.

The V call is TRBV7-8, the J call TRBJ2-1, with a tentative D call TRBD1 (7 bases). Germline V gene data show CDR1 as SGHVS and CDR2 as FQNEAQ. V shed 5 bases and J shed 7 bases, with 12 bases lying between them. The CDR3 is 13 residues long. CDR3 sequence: CASSAGQRNEQFF. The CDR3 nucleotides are TGTGCCAGCAGCGCGGGACAGCGAAATGAGCAGTTCTTC.

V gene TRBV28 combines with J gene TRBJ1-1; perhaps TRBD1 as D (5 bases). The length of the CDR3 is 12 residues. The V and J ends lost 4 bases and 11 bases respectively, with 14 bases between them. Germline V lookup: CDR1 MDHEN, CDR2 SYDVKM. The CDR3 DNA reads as TGTGCCAGCAGTTACCAAGGGGTCGGGGCTTTCTTT. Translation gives CASSYQGVGAFF. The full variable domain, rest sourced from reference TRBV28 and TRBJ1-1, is DVKVTQSSRYLVKRTGEKVFLECVQDMDHENMFWYRQDPGLGLRLIYFSYDVKMKEKGDIPEGYSVSREKKERFSLILESASTNQTSMYLCASSYQGVGAFFGQGTRLTVV.

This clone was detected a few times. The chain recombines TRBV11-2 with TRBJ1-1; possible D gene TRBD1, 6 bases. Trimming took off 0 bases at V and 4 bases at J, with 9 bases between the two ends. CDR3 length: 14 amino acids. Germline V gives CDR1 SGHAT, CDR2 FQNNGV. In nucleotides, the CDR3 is TGTGCCAGCAGCTTAGATCCGGGGGCCACTGAAGCTTTCTTT. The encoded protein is CASSLDPGATEAFF.

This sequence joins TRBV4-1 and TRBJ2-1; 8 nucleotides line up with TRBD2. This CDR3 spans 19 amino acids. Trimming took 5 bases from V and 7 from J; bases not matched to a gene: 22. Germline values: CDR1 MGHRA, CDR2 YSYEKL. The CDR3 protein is CASSRHPGLGGQRRNEQFF. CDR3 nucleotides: TGCGCCAGCAGCAGACATCCGGGACTAGGAGGCCAAAGGAGGAATGAGCAGTTCTTC.

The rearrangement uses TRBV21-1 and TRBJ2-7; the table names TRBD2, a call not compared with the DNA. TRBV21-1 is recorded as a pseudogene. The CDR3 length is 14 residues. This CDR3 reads CASGTSGRSYEQYF. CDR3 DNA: TGTGCCAGCGGGACTAGCGGGAGGTCCTACGAGCAGTACTTC.

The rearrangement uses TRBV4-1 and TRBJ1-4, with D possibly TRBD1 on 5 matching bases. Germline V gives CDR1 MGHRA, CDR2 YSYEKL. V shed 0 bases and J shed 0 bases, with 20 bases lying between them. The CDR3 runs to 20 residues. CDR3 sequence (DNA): TGCGCCAGCAGCCAAGATCATAGGCTTGGAGGGGTAGCAACTAATGAAAAACTGTTTTTT. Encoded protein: CASSQDHRLGGVATNEKLFF.

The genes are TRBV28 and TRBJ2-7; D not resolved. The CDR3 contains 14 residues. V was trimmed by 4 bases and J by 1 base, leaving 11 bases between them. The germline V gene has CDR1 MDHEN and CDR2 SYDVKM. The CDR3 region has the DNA TGTGCCAGCAGTTCACGGACGGAATCCTACGAGCAGTACTTC. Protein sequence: CASSSRTESYEQYF.

Here the CDR3 DNA reads TGTGCCAGCAGGGTAGCATATAATTCACCCCTCCACTTT. Protein: CASRVAYNSPLHF. The V call is TRBV28, the J call TRBJ1-6; no reliable D call. CDR1 and CDR2 (germline): MDHEN, SYDVKM. The CDR3 has 13 residues. Trimming shortened V by 6 bases and J by 4 bases, and 7 bases separated the two germline ends.

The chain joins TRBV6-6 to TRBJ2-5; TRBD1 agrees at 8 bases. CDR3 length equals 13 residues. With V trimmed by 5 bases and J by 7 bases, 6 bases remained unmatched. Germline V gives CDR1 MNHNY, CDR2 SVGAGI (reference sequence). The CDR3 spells CASSPGTGRTQYF. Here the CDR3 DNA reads TGTGCCAGCAGTCCGGGGACAGGACGGACCCAGTACTTC.

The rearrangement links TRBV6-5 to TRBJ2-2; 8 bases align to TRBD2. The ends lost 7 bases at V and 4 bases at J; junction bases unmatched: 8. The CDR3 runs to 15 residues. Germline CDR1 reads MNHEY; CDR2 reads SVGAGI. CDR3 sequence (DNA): TGTGCCAGCACCCCCGGGGGGGCGGGCACCGGGGAGCTGTTTTTT. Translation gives CASTPGGAGTGELFF.

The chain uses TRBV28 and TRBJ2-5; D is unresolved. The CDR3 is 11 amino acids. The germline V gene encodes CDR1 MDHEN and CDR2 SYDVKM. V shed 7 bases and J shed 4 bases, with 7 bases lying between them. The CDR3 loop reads CASTLGETQYF. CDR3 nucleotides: TGTGCCAGCACCCTGGGAGAGACCCAGTACTTC.

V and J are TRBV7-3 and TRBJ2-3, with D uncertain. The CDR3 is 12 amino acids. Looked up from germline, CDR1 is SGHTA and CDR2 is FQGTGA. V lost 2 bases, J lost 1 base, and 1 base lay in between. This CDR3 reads CASSLGTDTQYF. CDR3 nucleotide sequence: TGTGCCAGCAGCTTAGGCACAGATACGCAGTATTTT.

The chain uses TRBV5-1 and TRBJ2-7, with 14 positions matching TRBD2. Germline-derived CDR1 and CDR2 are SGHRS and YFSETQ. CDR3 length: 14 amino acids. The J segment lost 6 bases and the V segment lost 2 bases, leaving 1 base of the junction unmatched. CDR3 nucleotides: TGCGCCAGCAGCTTTGGGACTAGCGGGAGCGAGCAGTACTTC. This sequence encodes CASSFGTSGSEQYF.

CDR3: CASRWDRGRGETQYF. The CDR3, as DNA: TGCGCCAGCAGATGGGACAGGGGGCGTGGAGAGACCCAGTACTTC. This chain connects TRBV10-2 to TRBJ2-5; 12 bases align to TRBD1. This CDR3 contains 15 residues. Germline assignment: CDR1 WSHSY and CDR2 SAAADI. V gave up 6 bases and J gave up 4 bases; unmatched junction bases: 6.

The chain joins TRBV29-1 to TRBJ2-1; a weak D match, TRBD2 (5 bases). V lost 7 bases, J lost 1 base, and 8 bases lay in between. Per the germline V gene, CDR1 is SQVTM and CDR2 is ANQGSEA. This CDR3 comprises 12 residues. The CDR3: CSGTPSYNEQFF. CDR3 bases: TGCAGCGGGACTCCATCCTACAATGAGCAGTTCTTC.

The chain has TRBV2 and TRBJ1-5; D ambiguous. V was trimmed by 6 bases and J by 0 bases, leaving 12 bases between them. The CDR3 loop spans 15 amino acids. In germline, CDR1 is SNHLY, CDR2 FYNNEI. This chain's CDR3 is CASRLDGYSNQPQHF. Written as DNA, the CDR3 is TGTGCCAGCAGGTTGGACGGATATAGCAATCAGCCCCAGCATTTT.

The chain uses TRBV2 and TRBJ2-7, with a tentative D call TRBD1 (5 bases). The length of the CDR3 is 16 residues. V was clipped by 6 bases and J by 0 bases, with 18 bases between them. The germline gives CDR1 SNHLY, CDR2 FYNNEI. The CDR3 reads CASRLFRTSDSYEQYF. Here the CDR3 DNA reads TGTGCCAGCAGGCTATTTAGGACATCCGACTCCTACGAGCAGTACTTC. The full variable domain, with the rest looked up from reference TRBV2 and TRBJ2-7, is EPEVTQTPSHQVTQMGQEVILRCVPISNHLYFYWYRQILGQKVEFLVSFYNNEISEKSEIFDDQFSVERPDGSNFTLKIRSTKLEDSAMYFCASRLFRTSDSYEQYFGPGTRLTVT.

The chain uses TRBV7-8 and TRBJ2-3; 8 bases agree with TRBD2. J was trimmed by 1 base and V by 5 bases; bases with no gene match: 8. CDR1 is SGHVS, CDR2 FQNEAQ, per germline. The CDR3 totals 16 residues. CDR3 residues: CASSRRDGRGTDTQYF. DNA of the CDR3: TGTGCCAGCAGCCGACGGGACGGGAGGGGCACAGATACGCAGTATTTT.